This T cell receptor (beta chain) was captured in a study of blood T cell repertoires in COVID-19. Background on the study: T cells, B-cell-depleted T cells, or PBMCs supplied cDNA or gDNA.

Those enrolled, adults aged roughly 18 to 90 years, came from some 23 US areas. Sequenced by immunoSEQ multiplex PCR; TCRdb stores in-frame clones only, minus some. This table holds about 320,000 clones, 80% to 90% found once. The CDR3 consists of 15 residues. Germline values: CDR1 SGHRS, CDR2 YFSETQ. V was pared by 6 bases and J by 1 base, with 7 bases of the junction left unmatched. Sequencing was done on a sample of PBMCs or T cells enriched from blood (not recorded which). The sequence came from a young woman who had recovered from COVID-19. The chain has TRBV5-1 and TRBJ1-1, with 9 bases fitting TRBD1. The DNA for the CDR3 is TGCGCCAGCACCACGGGACAGGGCTCGAACACTGAAGCTTTCTTT. Protein product: CASTTGQGSNTEAFF.